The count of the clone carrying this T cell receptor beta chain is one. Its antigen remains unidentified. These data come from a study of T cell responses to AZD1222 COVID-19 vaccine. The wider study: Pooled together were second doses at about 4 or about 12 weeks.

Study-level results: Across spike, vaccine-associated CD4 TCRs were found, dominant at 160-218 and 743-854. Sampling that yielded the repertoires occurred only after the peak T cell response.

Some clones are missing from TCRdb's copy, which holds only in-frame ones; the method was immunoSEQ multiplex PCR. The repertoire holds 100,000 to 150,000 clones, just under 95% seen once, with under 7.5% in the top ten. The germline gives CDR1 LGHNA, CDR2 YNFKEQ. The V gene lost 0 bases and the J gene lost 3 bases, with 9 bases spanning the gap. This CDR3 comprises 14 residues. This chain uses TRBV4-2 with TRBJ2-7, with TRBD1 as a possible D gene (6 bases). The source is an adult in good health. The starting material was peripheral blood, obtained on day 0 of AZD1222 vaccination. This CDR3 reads CASSQEDRNYEQYF. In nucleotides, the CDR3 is TGTGCCAGCAGCCAAGAAGACAGGAACTACGAGCAGTACTTC.